This TCR beta chain was recovered during a study of immune reconstitution after stem cell transplant in scleroderma. Germline CDR1 and CDR2: SGHTA and FQGNSA. Trimming removed 0 bases at V and 1 base at J, with 7 bases between. This CDR3 contains 15 residues. In TCRdb, the RT-PCR reads were re-called with MiXCR into one record per CDR3 protein. The table has more than 1,500 distinct CDR3 sequences, 8.5% to 10% seen once. This clonotype is classed as medium-sized. The gene calls are TRBV7-2 and TRBJ1-5; D call uncertain. The source is a female donor with systemic sclerosis. Collection took place before or after autologous hematopoietic stem cell transplantation (not recorded which). This CDR3 is CASSLASKSNQPQHF. The CDR3 DNA reads as TGTGCCAGCAGCTTAGCATCTAAGAGCAATCAGCCCCAGCATTTT. The variable domain in full, with the rest retrieved from reference TRBV7-2 and TRBJ1-5, is GAGVSQSPSNKVTEKGKDVELRCDPISGHTALYWYRQSLGQGLEFLIYFQGNSAPDKSGLPSDRFSAERTGGSVSTLTIQRTQQEDSAVYLCASSLASKSNQPQHFGDGTRLSIL.